The source of this T cell receptor (beta chain) is a study of blood T cell repertoires in COVID-19. This clone is a singleton in its sample. The method was immunoSEQ multiplex PCR; TCRdb's version includes in-frame clones alone and lacks a portion of them. Of 130,000 or so clones in the sample, more than 70% were seen once. This sequence originates from a man aged 50-60 years with acute or convalescent COVID-19. What was sequenced was peripheral blood.

CDR3 loop: CASSSRMGEQFF. The CDR3 nucleotides are TGTGCCAGCAGTTCTAGGATGGGTGAGCAGTTCTTC. This chain joins TRBV12-3 or TRBV12-4 and TRBJ2-1; D ambiguous. CDR3 length equals 12 residues. The ends were cut back, 4 bases at V and 9 bases at J, with 10 bases in the middle.